This is a list of T cell receptor beta chains from one sample in a study of cytomegalovirus exposure and HLA in healthy donors. Sequencing used immunoSEQ multiplex PCR; TCRdb keeps in-frame clones, though not all of them. The sample contains tens of thousands of clones, around 96% of which appear only once. Sequenced: PBMCs. The receptors were sampled from a woman between 18 and 29 years old in good health and CMV-seropositive. Each CDR3 is given with its conserved first and last residue. The order of the fields is D gene, V gene, clone size, J gene, CDR3 DNA, CDR3 protein. The D gene is left open where the match is weak. Expanded clones get a size class; other rows say once, few or many, or leave the size out.

.	TRBV12-5	.	TRBJ2-4	TGTGCTAGTGGTCAAACGGAGGGCTGGGCGGGGTTAGCCAAAAACATTCAGTACTTC	CASGQTEGWAGLAKNIQYF
.	TRBV7-2	.	TRBJ2-7	TGTGCCAGCAGCCGGCAGGGGAACTACGAGCAGTACTTC	CASSRQGNYEQYF
TRBD2	TRBV7-8	.	TRBJ2-1	TGTGCCGCAGGCCTAGCGGGAGTTGGGGAGCAGTTCTTC	CAAGLAGVGEQFF
TRBD2	TRBV11-2	once	TRBJ2-3	TGTGCCAGCAAAATAGCGGGAGCGGGCACAGATACGCAGTATTTT	CASKIAGAGTDTQYF
.	TRBV13	.	TRBJ2-7	TGTGCCAGCAGCTTTGCTGCTAGCGTACGCGAGGCCTACGAGCAGTACTTC	CASSFAASVREAYEQYF
.	TRBV7-2	.	TRBJ2-2	TGTGCCAGCAGCTTAGAAGCTCCCGACACCGGGGAGCTGTTTTTT	CASSLEAPDTGELFF
TRBD1	TRBV18	.	TRBJ2-7	TGTGCCAGCTCACCAACTCTGTGGGACAGGGTCCCCTACGAGCAGTACTTC	CASSPTLWDRVPYEQYF
TRBD2	TRBV11-3	.	TRBJ2-2	TGTGCCAGCAGCCCCCCGCCGGGACTAGCGGACACCGGGGAGCTGTTTTTT	CASSPPPGLADTGELFF
.	TRBV30	once	TRBJ1-1	TGTGCCTGGAGTGTATCGTGGCAGGGAGGGGCTGAAGCTTTCTTT	CAWSVSWQGGAEAFF
.	TRBV19	.	TRBJ2-7	TGTGCCAACGACAGCAACGAGCAGTACTTC	CANDSNEQYF
.	TRBV19	.	TRBJ1-2	TGTGCCAGTAGTATAGGCCCTCCGGGTCTCTATGGCTACACCTTC	CASSIGPPGLYGYTF
.	TRBV7-3	.	TRBJ2-1	TGTGCCAGCAGCTCCCCCCCCAGCGGCTCCTACAATGAGCAGTTCTTC	CASSSPPSGSYNEQFF
TRBD1	TRBV27	.	TRBJ1-3	TGTGCCAGCAGTTTAACAGGGGCTGGAAACACCATATATTTT	CASSLTGAGNTIYF
TRBD2	TRBV2	.	TRBJ2-1	TGTGCCAGCAGATTACTAGCGGGAGAGGGAGGTGAGCAGTTCTTC	CASRLLAGEGGEQFF
.	TRBV18	.	TRBJ2-5	TGTGCCAGCTCATCGGGAAGAGGGGAGACCCAGTACTTC	CASSSGRGETQYF
TRBD2	TRBV5-4	.	TRBJ2-7	TGTGCCAGCAGCCCGGGACTAGAGGCCTACGAGCAGTACTTC	CASSPGLEAYEQYF
.	TRBV7-6	.	TRBJ2-7	TGTGCCAGCAGCTTAGTAGCTAGCAGGGGCTACGAGCAGTACTTC	CASSLVASRGYEQYF
TRBD2	TRBV7-9	.	TRBJ2-1	TGTGCCAGCAGCTCCTCACTAGCGGGCCCTGCCAGGGAGCAGTTCTTC	CASSSSLAGPAREQFF
.	TRBV12-5	once	TRBJ2-5	TGTGCTAGTGGTTTGGTCGAAGAGACCCAGTACTTC	CASGLVEETQYF
.	TRBV7-9	.	TRBJ2-1	TGTGCCAGCAGACCAAAGGACTATCCTACCTACAATGAGCAGTTCTTC	CASRPKDYPTYNEQFF
.	TRBV2	.	TRBJ2-5	TGTGCCAGCAGTCCCGTAGAGACCCAGTACTTC	CASSPVETQYF
.	TRBV5-6	.	TRBJ2-7	TGTGCCAGCAGCTTGGTTCGGGGCTCCTACGAGCAGTACTTC	CASSLVRGSYEQYF
TRBD2	TRBV18	once	TRBJ2-3	TGTGCCAGCTCACCCGTAGCGGGAGGGAGGACAGATACGCAGTATTTT	CASSPVAGGRTDTQYF
.	TRBV15	once	TRBJ2-5	TGTGCCACCAGCAGAGTCGGGGATAGGGAGACCCAGTACTTC	CATSRVGDRETQYF
.	TRBV28	.	TRBJ2-5	TGTGCCAGCAGTTCTATCATCCTAGCGATGCAAGAGACCCAGTACTTC	CASSSIILAMQETQYF
TRBD2	TRBV6-1	.	TRBJ2-5	TGTGCCAGCAGTGTGGGAGGGGTGGAGACCCAGTACTTC	CASSVGGVETQYF
.	TRBV6-5	once	TRBJ1-1	TGTGCCAGCAGTTGGACAGTAGGGGTACTCACTGAAGCTTTCTTT	CASSWTVGVLTEAFF
.	TRBV30	.	TRBJ1-3	TGTGCCTGGAGAAGGGGTTCTGGAAACACCATATATTTT	CAWRRGSGNTIYF
.	TRBV27	.	TRBJ1-2	TGTGCCAGCAGTTTAAACGGCTATGGCTACACCTTC	CASSLNGYGYTF
.	TRBV7-6	.	TRBJ2-2	TGTGCCAGCAGCTCCCCGAGGGCCCTGAACACCGGGGAGCTGTTTTTT	CASSSPRALNTGELFF
TRBD1	TRBV27	.	TRBJ1-5	TGTGCCAGCAGTTACAGGGGTAGCAATCAGCCCCAGCATTTT	CASSYRGSNQPQHF
.	TRBV27	.	TRBJ2-2	TGTGCCAGCAGTTTACGCAGGGGGGTCCCCGGGGAGCTGTTTTTT	CASSLRRGVPGELFF
.	TRBV6-5	.	TRBJ2-7	TGTGCCAGCAGTTACAGCAGGGGTCCTGAAGAGCAGTACTTC	CASSYSRGPEEQYF